The 25 T cell receptor beta chains given below trace back to one sample, sequenced in a study of T cell responses to AZD1222 COVID-19 vaccine. Sequencing was performed with immunoSEQ multiplex PCR; in TCRdb, only in-frame clones are kept and a portion is missing. Here the sample spans 110,000 to 150,000 clones, roughly 90% being singletons. The input for sequencing was peripheral blood, taken on day 0 of AZD1222 vaccination. These receptors came from an adult in good health.

V usage is TRBV6-5 and J usage is TRBJ1-1, with 8 positions matching TRBD1. V trimming: 4 bases; J trimming: 5 bases; junction bases outside the gene matches: 9. The V gene's germline CDR1 is MNHEY and CDR2 SVGAGI. This CDR3 contains 15 residues. The CDR3 reads CASSFSAGGWTEAFF. The CDR3 bases are TGTGCCAGCAGTTTCTCGGCAGGGGGCTGGACTGAAGCTTTCTTT.

The chain has TRBV6-6 and TRBJ2-5; 10 bases map to TRBD1. Trimming at V came to 6 bases and at J to 0 bases, leaving 7 bases not matched to a gene. Germline assignment: CDR1 MNHNY and CDR2 SVGAGI (reference sequence). The CDR3 has 16 residues. CDR3 sequence (DNA): TGTGCCAGCAGACCACGGGACAGGGGATACCAAGAGACCCAGTACTTC. It translates to CASRPRDRGYQETQYF.

The chain employs TRBV7-2 and TRBJ2-7; no clear D gene. Trimming left V 5 bases short and J 0 bases short, with 17 bases between. Germline V lookup: CDR1 SGHTA, CDR2 FQGNSA. The CDR3 extends over 16 amino acids. The CDR3, as DNA: TGTGCCAGCAGCCCCGTCCGACCACTTCACTCCTACGAGCAGTACTTC. Translation gives CASSPVRPLHSYEQYF.

This chain links TRBV6-2 or TRBV6-3 with TRBJ1-5, with TRBD1 identical over 7 bases. CDR1 and CDR2 (germline): MNHEY, SVGEGT. After removal of 4 bases from V and 1 base from J, the junction contained 7 bases not matched to a gene. This CDR3 comprises 16 residues. In nucleotides, the CDR3 is TGTGCCAGCAGTTTAGGGGGCGGAAGGAGCAATCAGCCCCAGCATTTT. This codes for CASSLGGGRSNQPQHF.

The J gene is TRBJ1-2, the V gene TRBV18, with D possibly matching TRBD1 (5 bases). The V and J ends lost 6 bases and 2 bases respectively, with 13 bases between them. The CDR3 runs to 14 residues. Germline lookup yields CDR1 KGHSH and CDR2 LQKENI. CDR3 region: CASSLRVENYGYTF. CDR3 nucleotides: TGTGCCAGCTCGCTCAGGGTGGAGAACTATGGCTACACCTTC.

This chain links TRBV6-5 with TRBJ1-6; tentatively, D is TRBD1 (5 bases). Germline-derived CDR1 and CDR2 are MNHEY and SVGAGI. The V end lost 6 bases, the J end lost 5 bases, and 8 bases lay between the germline ends. CDR3 length: 13 amino acids. The CDR3 DNA is TGTGCCAGCAGATCAGGGAATAATTCACCCCTCCACTTT. It specifies CASRSGNNSPLHF.

The sample holds many counts of this clone. The genes are TRBV6-5 and TRBJ2-7, with TRBD1 matching over 7 bases. J was trimmed by 1 base and V by 4 bases; bases with no gene match: 1. The germline CDR1 and CDR2 sequences are MNHEY and SVGAGI. The CDR3 totals 13 residues. This CDR3 is CASSWDRSYEQYF. The CDR3 coding sequence is TGTGCCAGCAGTTGGGACAGATCCTACGAGCAGTACTTC.

V gene TRBV6-4 combines with J gene TRBJ1-6; D gene uncertain. Deletions cut 5 bases from V and 6 bases from J, with 17 bases between. CDR3 length: 16 amino acids. CDR1 is MRHNA, CDR2 SNTAGT, per germline. CDR3 sequence: CASSPPGADANSPLHF. The CDR3 coding sequence is TGTGCCAGCAGTCCACCGGGAGCGGACGCTAATTCACCCCTCCACTTT.

The chain has TRBV4-3 and TRBJ1-2, with a possible D match to TRBD1 (5 bases). CDR3 length equals 16 residues. Germline assignment: CDR1 LGHNA and CDR2 YSLEER. Trimming left V 0 bases short and J 2 bases short, with 13 bases between. CDR3 in amino acids: CASSQDLSGLNYGYTF. CDR3 coding DNA: TGCGCCAGCAGCCAAGATCTATCAGGGCTAAACTATGGCTACACCTTC.

The chain couples TRBV11-1 to TRBJ2-7; D could derive from TRBD1 or TRBD2 (6 bases each). V was pared by 5 bases and J by 0 bases, with 17 bases between. There are 16 residues in the CDR3. Per germline, CDR1 SGHAT and CDR2 FQDESV (reference sequence). In nucleotides, the CDR3 is TGTGCCAGCAGCCCCTTCGGAGGGGGGATCTCCTACGAGCAGTACTTC. Its protein is CASSPFGGGISYEQYF.

The J gene is TRBJ2-6, the V gene TRBV7-2; perhaps TRBD2 as D (5 bases). This CDR3 is built from 16 residues. V was pared by 6 bases and J by 1 base, with 13 bases between. From germline, CDR1 is SGHTA and CDR2 FQGNSA. CDR3 residues: CASRTRGGSGANVLTF. CDR3 sequence (DNA): TGTGCCAGCAGGACTCGCGGCGGGTCTGGGGCCAACGTCCTGACTTTC.

CDR3 region: CASSLALQSTEAFF. For the CDR3, the DNA is TGTGCCAGCAGCTTAGCGCTCCAGAGCACTGAAGCTTTCTTT. The chain links TRBV7-2 to TRBJ1-1; no clear D gene. From germline, CDR1 is SGHTA and CDR2 FQGNSA. This CDR3 is built from 14 residues. Deletions cut 0 bases from V and 4 bases from J, with 9 bases between.

V is TRBV27 and J is TRBJ2-5; a weak D match, TRBD1 (5 bases). CDR3 length: 15 amino acids. V was pared by 5 bases and J by 2 bases, with 15 bases between. Germline V lookup: CDR1 MNHEY, CDR2 SMNVEV (reference sequence). CDR3 loop: CASSVQGVMQETQYF. In DNA form, the CDR3 reads TGTGCCAGCAGTGTTCAGGGTGTGATGCAAGAGACCCAGTACTTC.

CDR3 in amino acids: CASSFGFYSYEQYF. The CDR3 coding sequence is TGTGCCAGCAGTTTCGGGTTCTACTCCTACGAGCAGTACTTC. The rearrangement joins TRBV28 to TRBJ2-7; D is ambiguous. Trimming shortened V by 3 bases and J by 0 bases, and 9 bases separated the two germline ends. The CDR3 has 14 amino acids. The germline CDR1 and CDR2 sequences are MDHEN and SYDVKM.

V is TRBV23-1 and J is TRBJ2-3, with D hard to call. TRBV23-1 is an ORF, and what it does is uncertain. The germline V and J ends were trimmed by 0 bases and 4 bases, with 17 bases remaining between them. The CDR3 sequence is 17 residues long. The CDR3 DNA sequence: TGCGCCAGCAGTCAATCCCACTACAGTAGTTCGGCAGATACGCAGTATTTT. This codes for CASSQSHYSSSADTQYF.

V gene TRBV28 combines with J gene TRBJ1-5; D is perhaps TRBD1 (6 bases). CDR1 is MDHEN, CDR2 SYDVKM, per germline. CDR3 size: 15 residues. Trimming pared 3 bases from V and 4 bases from J, leaving 13 bases between. CDR3 DNA: TGTGCCAGCAGTTTTACGGGGGCGCGAAATCAGCCCCAGCATTTT. It yields the protein CASSFTGARNQPQHF.

Only one count was recorded for this clone. CDR3 sequence (DNA): TGTGCCAGCTCACCCTCTACACCGGGACAGGCCGAGCAGTTCTTC. It yields the protein CASSPSTPGQAEQFF. The chain is built from TRBV18 and TRBJ2-1; TRBD1 matches at 8 bases. V lost 3 bases, J lost 10 bases, and 11 bases stayed unmatched. Germline V gives CDR1 KGHSH, CDR2 LQKENI. The CDR3 has 15 residues.

The chain carries TRBV7-9 and TRBJ2-7, with 11 bases lining up with TRBD1. Germline V gene data show CDR1 as SEHNR and CDR2 as FQNEAQ (reference sequence). The CDR3 totals 17 residues. V gave up 0 bases and J gave up 2 bases; unmatched junction bases: 6. This chain's CDR3 is CASSLANLDRGPYEQYF. DNA for the CDR3: TGTGCCAGCAGCTTAGCCAACTTGGACAGGGGGCCCTACGAGCAGTACTTC.

This chain uses TRBV28 with TRBJ2-1; 8 bases are a match to TRBD2. The CDR3 sequence is 17 residues long. Germline V gene data show CDR1 as MDHEN and CDR2 as SYDVKM. The V gene end was trimmed by 3 bases and the J gene end by 5 bases; junction bases not matched to a gene: 12. CDR3 region: CASSFLPGSGSDNEQFF. Written as DNA, the CDR3 is TGTGCCAGCAGTTTTCTGCCGGGGAGCGGGAGTGACAATGAGCAGTTCTTC.

This chain links TRBV5-1 with TRBJ2-4; 8 bases match TRBD1. V was clipped by 3 bases and J by 10 bases; unmatched bases: 12. The CDR3 has 15 residues. The germline V gene has CDR1 SGHRS and CDR2 YFSETQ. This chain's CDR3 is CASSSGQGGQGIQYF. CDR3 nucleotides: TGCGCCAGCAGCTCCGGACAGGGTGGGCAAGGGATTCAGTACTTC.

This clone came up once. V is TRBV7-9 and J is TRBJ2-1, with D possibly being TRBD2 (6 bases). The CDR3 length is 14 residues. V was trimmed by 6 bases and J by 6 bases, leaving 15 bases between them. Per germline, CDR1 SEHNR and CDR2 FQNEAQ (reference sequence). The CDR3, as DNA: TGTGCCAGCAGGACGGGACTCGCTTCCAATGAGCAGTTCTTC. Its translation is CASRTGLASNEQFF. The entire variable domain, with the rest obtained from reference TRBV7-9 and TRBJ2-1, is as follows: DTGVSQNPRHKITKRGQNVTFRCDPISEHNRLYWYRQTLGQGPEFLTYFQNEAQLEKSRLLSDRFSAERPKGSFSTLEIQRTEQGDSAMYLCASRTGLASNEQFFGPGTRLTVL.

CDR3 in amino acids: CASSPRRDRLAYEQYF. For the CDR3, the DNA is TGTGCCAGCTCACCAAGGCGGGACAGGTTAGCCTACGAGCAGTACTTC. The chain joins TRBV18 to TRBJ2-7; 8 nucleotides agree with TRBD1. Germline CDR1 reads KGHSH; CDR2 reads LQKENI. Trimming removed 2 bases from V and 2 bases from J; junction bases left unmatched: 8. The CDR3 spans 16 residues.

The chain uses TRBV7-2 and TRBJ2-7, with D possibly called TRBD1 or TRBD2 (5 bases each). V lost 2 bases, J lost 2 bases, and 10 bases lay in between. The CDR3 has 14 residues. Germline V CDR1 and CDR2: SGHTA, FQGNSA. The CDR3 spells CASSLRRGPYEQYF. CDR3 in DNA: TGTGCCAGCAGCTTACGCCGGGGCCCCTACGAGCAGTACTTC.

The chain joins TRBV5-4 to TRBJ2-7, with 10 positions matching TRBD1. V shed 2 bases and J 5 bases; nucleotides not matched to a gene: 10. CDR3 size: 16 residues. Germline CDR1 is SGHNT and CDR2 is YYREEE (reference sequence). CDR3 coding DNA: TGTGCCAGCAGCTTTGGGGCGGGACAGGGGAGGAACGAGCAGTACTTC. Translating it yields CASSFGAGQGRNEQYF.

This clone is deemed medium-sized. The sample has other DNA sequences that encode this CDR3 too. The V and J genes are TRBV7-9 and TRBJ1-6; D gene uncertain. V gave up 1 base and J gave up 4 bases, with 5 bases separating them. Germline values: CDR1 SEHNR, CDR2 FQNEAQ (reference sequence). The length of the CDR3 is 14 residues. The CDR3 DNA sequence: TGTGCCAGCAGCTTAGAACAGTATAATTCACCCCTCCACTTT. Translation: CASSLEQYNSPLHF.